This entry concerns a single T cell receptor (beta chain). The same CDR3 is also encoded by other DNA sequences in this sample. This specimen belongs to a study of cytotoxic CD8 clonotypes in ibrutinib-treated CLL. Study details: Investigators collected response samples after a median about twelve months of treatment, range 6 to 36.

Per the germline V gene, CDR1 is SNHLY and CDR2 is FYNNEI. This CDR3 contains 14 residues. V was pared by 6 bases and J by 7 bases, with 6 bases of the junction left unmatched. The protocol was immunoSEQ multiplex PCR, while the TCRdb copy is restricted to in-frame clones and leaves out a portion. The table lists 150,000 to 250,000 clones, roughly 72% of them singletons. The rearrangement links TRBV2 to TRBJ2-1; TRBD2 matches at 10 bases. The specimen was PBMCs, collected after 24 months of ibrutinib treatment. The sequence came from a human donor with chronic lymphocytic leukemia. The CDR3 nucleotides are TGTGCCAGCAGCGGGCTAGCGGGAGTGAATGAGCAGTTCTTC. It codes for CASSGLAGVNEQFF.